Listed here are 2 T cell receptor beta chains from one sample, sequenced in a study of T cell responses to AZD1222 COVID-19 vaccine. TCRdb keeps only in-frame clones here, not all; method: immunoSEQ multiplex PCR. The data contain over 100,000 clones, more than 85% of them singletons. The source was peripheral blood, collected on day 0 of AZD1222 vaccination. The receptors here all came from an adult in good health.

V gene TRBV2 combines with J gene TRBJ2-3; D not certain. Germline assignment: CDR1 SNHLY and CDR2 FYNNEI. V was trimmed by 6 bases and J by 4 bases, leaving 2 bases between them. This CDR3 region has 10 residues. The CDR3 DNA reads TGTGCCAGCAGCGCAGATACGCAGTATTTT. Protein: CASSADTQYF.

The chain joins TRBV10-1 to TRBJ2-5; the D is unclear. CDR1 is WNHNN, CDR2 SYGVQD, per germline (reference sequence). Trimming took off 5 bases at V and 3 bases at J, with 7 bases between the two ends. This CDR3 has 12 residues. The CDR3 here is CASSPYKETQYF. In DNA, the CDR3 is TGCGCCAGCAGTCCGTATAAAGAGACCCAGTACTTC.